This T cell receptor beta chain was documented in a study of OX40 agonist ivuxolimab in advanced cancers. Study overall: Age averaged around 60 years (range roughly 23 to 85), and 80% to 90% were male. Around 40% of patients had received prior checkpoint inhibitor therapy.

TCRdb's copy holds only in-frame clones and misses some; the assay was immunoSEQ multiplex PCR. The table shows 90,000 to 130,000 clones, with under 95% occurring only once. Study results and caveats: The CD4+ and CD8+ T cells in the blood had expanded clonally by week 6 at 0.1 to 3.0 mg/kg.

A remark on this clone: Its antigen is unknown.

The CDR3 extends over 15 amino acids. The junction had 5 bases not matched to a gene; V was cut back by 3 bases and J by 4 bases. The germline gives CDR1 SGHRS, CDR2 YFSETQ. The receptor was isolated from an adult with an advanced solid tumor such as melanoma, head and neck, liver or kidney cancer. V gene TRBV5-1 combines with J gene TRBJ2-7, with 12 bases aligning to TRBD2. The specimen was CD4+ or CD8+ T cells sorted from blood, collected in a trial of the OX40 agonist ivuxolimab. CDR3: CASSSGLAGPYEQYF. In DNA form, the CDR3 reads TGCGCCAGCAGCTCGGGACTAGCGGGCCCTTACGAGCAGTACTTC.